Given below is one T cell receptor beta chain in context. The CDR3 is 16 residues long. J gave up 1 base and V 0 bases, and 4 bases lay outside the gene matches. Germline V lookup: CDR1 SGHKS, CDR2 YYEKEE (reference sequence). This sample was included in a study of blood T cell repertoires in COVID-19. Original data processing: Scientists estimated how many nucleated cells there were by amplifying reference gene primers. Measured with immunoSEQ multiplex PCR; TCRdb has only the in-frame clones, and not every one. V and J calls and clone size come straight from that table; D and trimming were deduced from the DNA. Of under 350,000 clones in the sample, roughly 85% are singletons; the top ten hold about 4.5%.

Sequenced material: peripheral blood. The TCR originated in a man in his fifties or sixties who had recovered from COVID-19. The chain uses TRBV5-5 and TRBJ1-3; 7 bases line up with TRBD1. CDR3 bases: TGTGCCAGCAGCTTGGCGGACAGGCCTTCTGGAAACACCATATATTTT. This sequence encodes CASSLADRPSGNTIYF.